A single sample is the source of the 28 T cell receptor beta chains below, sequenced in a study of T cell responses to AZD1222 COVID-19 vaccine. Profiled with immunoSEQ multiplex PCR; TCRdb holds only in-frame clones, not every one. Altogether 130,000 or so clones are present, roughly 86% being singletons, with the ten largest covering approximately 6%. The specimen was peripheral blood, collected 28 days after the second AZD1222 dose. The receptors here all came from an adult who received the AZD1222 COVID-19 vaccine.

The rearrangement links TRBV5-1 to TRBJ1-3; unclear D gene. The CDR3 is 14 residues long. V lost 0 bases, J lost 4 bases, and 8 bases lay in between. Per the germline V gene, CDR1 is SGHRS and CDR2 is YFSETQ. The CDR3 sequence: CASSLEGYGNTIYF. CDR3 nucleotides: TGCGCCAGCAGCTTGGAAGGGTACGGAAACACCATATATTTT.

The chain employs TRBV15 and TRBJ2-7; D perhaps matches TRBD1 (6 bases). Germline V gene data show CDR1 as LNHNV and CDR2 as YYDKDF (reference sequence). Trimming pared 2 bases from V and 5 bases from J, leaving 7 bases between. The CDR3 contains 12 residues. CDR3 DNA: TGTGCCACCAGCAGAAAGGGGGACGAGCAGTACTTC. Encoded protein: CATSRKGDEQYF.

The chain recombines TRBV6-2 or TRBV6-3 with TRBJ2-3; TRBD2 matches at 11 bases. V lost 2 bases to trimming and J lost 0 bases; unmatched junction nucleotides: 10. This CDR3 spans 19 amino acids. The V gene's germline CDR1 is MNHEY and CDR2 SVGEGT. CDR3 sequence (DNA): TGTGCCAGCAGTTACACATCACGGACTAGCGGGTATAGCACAGATACGCAGTATTTT. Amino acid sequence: CASSYTSRTSGYSTDTQYF.

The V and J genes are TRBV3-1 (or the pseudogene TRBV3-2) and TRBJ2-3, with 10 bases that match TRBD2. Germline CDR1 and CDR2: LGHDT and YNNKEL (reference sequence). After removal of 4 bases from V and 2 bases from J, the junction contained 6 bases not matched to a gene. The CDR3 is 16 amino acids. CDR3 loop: CASSPRTSGPTDTQYF. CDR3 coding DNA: TGTGCCAGCAGCCCCCGGACTAGCGGCCCCACAGATACGCAGTATTTT.

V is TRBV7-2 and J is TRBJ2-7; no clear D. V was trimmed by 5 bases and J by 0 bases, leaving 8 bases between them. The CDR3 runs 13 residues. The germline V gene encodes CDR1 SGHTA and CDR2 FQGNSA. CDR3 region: CASSGTISYEQYF. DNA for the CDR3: TGTGCCAGCAGCGGTACTATCTCCTACGAGCAGTACTTC.

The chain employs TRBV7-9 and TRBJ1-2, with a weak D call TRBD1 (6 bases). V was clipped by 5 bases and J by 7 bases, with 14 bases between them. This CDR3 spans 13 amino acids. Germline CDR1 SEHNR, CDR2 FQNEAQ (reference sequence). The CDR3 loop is CASSVGGAGGYTF. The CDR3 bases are TGTGCCAGCAGCGTCGGGGGGGCCGGTGGCTACACCTTC.

CDR3 residues: CASSFTTGGWAGANVLTF. The CDR3 DNA is TGTGCCAGCAGCTTTACCACAGGGGGCTGGGCTGGGGCCAACGTCCTGACTTTC. This chain connects TRBV11-2 to TRBJ2-6, with TRBD1 matching over 9 bases. CDR1 is SGHAT, CDR2 FQNNGV, per germline. The CDR3 covers 18 residues. J gave up 2 bases and V 3 bases, and 8 bases lay outside the gene matches.

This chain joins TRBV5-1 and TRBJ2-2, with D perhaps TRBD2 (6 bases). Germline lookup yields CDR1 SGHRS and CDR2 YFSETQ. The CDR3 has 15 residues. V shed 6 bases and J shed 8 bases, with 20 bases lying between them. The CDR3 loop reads CASTPLGGAGGELFF. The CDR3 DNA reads TGCGCCAGCACCCCTCTAGGAGGGGCAGGAGGGGAGCTGTTTTTT.

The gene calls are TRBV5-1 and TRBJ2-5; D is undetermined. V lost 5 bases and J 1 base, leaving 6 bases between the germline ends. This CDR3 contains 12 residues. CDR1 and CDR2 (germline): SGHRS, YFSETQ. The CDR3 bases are TGCGCCAGCAGTCCCTCCCAAGAGACCCAGTACTTC. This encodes CASSPSQETQYF.

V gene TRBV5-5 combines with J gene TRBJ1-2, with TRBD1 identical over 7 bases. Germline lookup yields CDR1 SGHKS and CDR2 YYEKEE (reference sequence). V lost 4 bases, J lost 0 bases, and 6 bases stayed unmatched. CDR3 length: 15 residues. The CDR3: CASSRPGQTNYGYTF. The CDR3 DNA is TGTGCCAGCAGCAGACCGGGACAGACTAACTATGGCTACACCTTC.

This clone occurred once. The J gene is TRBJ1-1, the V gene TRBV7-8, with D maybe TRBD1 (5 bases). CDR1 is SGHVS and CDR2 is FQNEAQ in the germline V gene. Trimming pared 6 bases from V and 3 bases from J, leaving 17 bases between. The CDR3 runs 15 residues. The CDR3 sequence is CASSYSGTTDTEAFF. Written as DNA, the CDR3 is TGTGCCAGCAGTTACTCCGGGACCACGGACACTGAAGCTTTCTTT.

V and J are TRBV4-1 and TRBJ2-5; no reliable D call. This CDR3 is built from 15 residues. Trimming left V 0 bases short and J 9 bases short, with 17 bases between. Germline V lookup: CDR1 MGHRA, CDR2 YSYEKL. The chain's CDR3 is CASSQDGGQRRAQYF. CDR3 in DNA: TGCGCCAGCAGCCAAGACGGTGGCCAGCGTAGGGCCCAGTACTTC.

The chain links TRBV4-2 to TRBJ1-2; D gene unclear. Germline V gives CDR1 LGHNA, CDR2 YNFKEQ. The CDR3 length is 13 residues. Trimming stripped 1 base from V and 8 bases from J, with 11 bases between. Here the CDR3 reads CASSQVGTEGYTF. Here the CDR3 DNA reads TGTGCCAGCAGCCAAGTCGGAACGGAAGGCTACACCTTC.

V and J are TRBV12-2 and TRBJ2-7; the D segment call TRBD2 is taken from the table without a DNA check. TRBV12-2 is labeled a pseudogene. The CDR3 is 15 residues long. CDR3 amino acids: CASRPTSGGHYEQYF. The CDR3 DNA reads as TGTGCAAGTCGCCCTACTAGCGGGGGGCACTACGAGCAGTACTTC.

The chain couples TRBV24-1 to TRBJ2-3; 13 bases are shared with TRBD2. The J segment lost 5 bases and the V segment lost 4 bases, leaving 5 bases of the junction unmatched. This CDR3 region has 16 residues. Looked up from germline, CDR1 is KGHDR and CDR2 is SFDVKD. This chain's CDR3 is CATSDTSGGAGDTQYF. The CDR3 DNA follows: TGTGCCACCAGTGACACTAGCGGGGGGGCTGGAGATACGCAGTATTTT.

CDR3 sequence: CASKRENQPQHF. The CDR3 region has the DNA TGTGCCAGCAAACGGGAAAATCAGCCCCAGCATTTT. V usage is TRBV2 and J usage is TRBJ1-5; the D is unclear. The CDR3 is made up of 12 amino acids. V dropped 7 bases and J dropped 4 bases, with 8 bases sitting between them. Germline CDR1 and CDR2: SNHLY and FYNNEI.

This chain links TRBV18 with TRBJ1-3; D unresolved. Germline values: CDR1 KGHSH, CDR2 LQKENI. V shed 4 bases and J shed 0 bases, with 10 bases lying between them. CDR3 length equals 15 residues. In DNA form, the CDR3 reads TGTGCCAGCTCACTCCGGGAACCCTCTGGAAACACCATATATTTT. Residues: CASSLREPSGNTIYF.

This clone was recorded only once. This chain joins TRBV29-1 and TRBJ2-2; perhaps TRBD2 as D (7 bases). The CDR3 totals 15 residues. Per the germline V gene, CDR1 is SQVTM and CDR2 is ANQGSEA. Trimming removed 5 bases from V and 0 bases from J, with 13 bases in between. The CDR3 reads CSVKGGTTNTGELFF. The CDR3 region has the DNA TGCAGCGTTAAGGGGGGGACAACGAACACCGGGGAGCTGTTTTTT.

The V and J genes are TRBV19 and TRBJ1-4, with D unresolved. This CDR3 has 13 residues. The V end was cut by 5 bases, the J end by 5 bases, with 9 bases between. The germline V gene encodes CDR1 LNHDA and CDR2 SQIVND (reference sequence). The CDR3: CASSDRENEKLFF. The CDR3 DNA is TGTGCCAGTAGTGACCGGGAGAATGAAAAACTGTTTTTT. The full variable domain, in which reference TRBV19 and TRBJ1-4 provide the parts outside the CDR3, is DGGITQSPKYLFRKEGQNVTLSCEQNLNHDAMYWYRQDPGQGLRLIYYSQIVNDFQKGDIAEGYSVSREKKESFPLTVTSAQKNPTAFYLCASSDRENEKLFFGSGTQLSVL.

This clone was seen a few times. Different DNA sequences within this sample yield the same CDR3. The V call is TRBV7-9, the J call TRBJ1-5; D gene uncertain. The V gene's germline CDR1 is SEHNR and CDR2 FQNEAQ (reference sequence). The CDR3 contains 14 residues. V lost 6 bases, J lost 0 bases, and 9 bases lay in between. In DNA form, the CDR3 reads TGTGCCAGCAGTCCAGGAGCTAGCAATCAGCCCCAGCATTTT. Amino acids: CASSPGASNQPQHF.

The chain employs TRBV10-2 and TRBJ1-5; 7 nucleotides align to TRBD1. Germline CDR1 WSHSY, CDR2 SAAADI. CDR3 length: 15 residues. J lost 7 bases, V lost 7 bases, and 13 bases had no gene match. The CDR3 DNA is TGCGCCAGCAATCCAGGGGGGTACATCGGCCAGCCCCAGCATTTT. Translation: CASNPGGYIGQPQHF.

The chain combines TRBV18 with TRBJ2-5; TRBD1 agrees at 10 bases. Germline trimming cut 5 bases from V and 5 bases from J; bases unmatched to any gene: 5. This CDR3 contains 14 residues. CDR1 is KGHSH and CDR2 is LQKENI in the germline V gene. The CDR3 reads CASSSTGGDETQYF. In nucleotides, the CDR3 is TGTGCCAGCTCATCGACAGGGGGCGACGAGACCCAGTACTTC.

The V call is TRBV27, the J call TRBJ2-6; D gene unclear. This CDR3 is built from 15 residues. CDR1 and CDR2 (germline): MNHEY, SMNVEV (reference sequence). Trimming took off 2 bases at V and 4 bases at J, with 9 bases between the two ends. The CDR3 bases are TGTGCCAGCAGTTTAATGGGATCAGGGGCCAACGTCCTGACTTTC. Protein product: CASSLMGSGANVLTF. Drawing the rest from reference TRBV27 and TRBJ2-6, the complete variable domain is EAQVTQNPRYLITVTGKKLTVTCSQNMNHEYMSWYRQDPGLGLRQIYYSMNVEVTDKGDVPEGYKVSRKEKRNFPLILESPSPNQTSLYFCASSLMGSGANVLTFGAGSRLTVL.

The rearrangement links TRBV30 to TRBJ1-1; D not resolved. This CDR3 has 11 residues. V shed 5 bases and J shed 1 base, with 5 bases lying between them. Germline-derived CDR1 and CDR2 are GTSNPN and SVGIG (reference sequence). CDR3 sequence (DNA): TGTGCCTGGGATAAGAACACTGAAGCTTTCTTT. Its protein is CAWDKNTEAFF.

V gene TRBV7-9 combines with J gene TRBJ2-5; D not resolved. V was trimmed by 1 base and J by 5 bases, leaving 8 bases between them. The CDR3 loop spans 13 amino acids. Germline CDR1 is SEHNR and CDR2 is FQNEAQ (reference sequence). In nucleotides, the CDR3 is TGTGCCAGCAGCTTAGGCGGCCGGGAGACCCAGTACTTC. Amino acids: CASSLGGRETQYF.

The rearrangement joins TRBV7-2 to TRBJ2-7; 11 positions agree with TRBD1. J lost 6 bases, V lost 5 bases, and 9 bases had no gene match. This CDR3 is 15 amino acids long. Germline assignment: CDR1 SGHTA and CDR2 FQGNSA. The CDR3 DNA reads TGTGCCAGCAGCCGTGACACCGGGACAGGGGGCGAGCAGTACTTC. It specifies CASSRDTGTGGEQYF.

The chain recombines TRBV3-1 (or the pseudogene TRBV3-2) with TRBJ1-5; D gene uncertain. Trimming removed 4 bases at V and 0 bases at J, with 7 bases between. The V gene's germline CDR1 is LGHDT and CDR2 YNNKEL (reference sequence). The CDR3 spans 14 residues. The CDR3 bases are TGTGCCAGCAGCCGGACGGATAGCAATCAGCCCCAGCATTTT. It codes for CASSRTDSNQPQHF.

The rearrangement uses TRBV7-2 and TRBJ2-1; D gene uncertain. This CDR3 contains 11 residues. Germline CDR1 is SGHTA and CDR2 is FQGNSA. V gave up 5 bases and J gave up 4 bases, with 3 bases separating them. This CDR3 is CASSVYNEQFF. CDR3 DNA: TGTGCCAGCAGCGTTTACAATGAGCAGTTCTTC.